These 8 T cell receptor beta chains came from one sample sequenced in a study of breast tumors, draining lymph nodes, adjacent tissues. TCRdb fed the multiplex PCR reads into MiXCR, producing one record per CDR3 protein. The sample has approximately 120,000 distinct CDR3 sequences; around 20% are singletons. Breast cancer patients provided tissue from their axillary draining lymph nodes. The specimen was axillary lymph node tissue. The receptors derive from a female donor with breast cancer. Some clones in this sample may be carry-over from other donors' samples.

This clonotype occurred a few times. This chain uses TRBV6-5 with TRBJ1-4; a weak D match, TRBD1 (6 bases). The CDR3 sequence is 15 residues long. The ends were cut back, 2 bases at V and 0 bases at J, with 7 bases in the middle. Per germline, CDR1 MNHEY and CDR2 SVGAGI. The CDR3 nucleotides read TGTGCCAGCAGTTACAGGGGGGCAACTAATGAAAAACTGTTTTTT. Translation gives CASSYRGATNEKLFF.

This clonotype came up many times. The V call is TRBV20-1, the J call TRBJ2-7, with D maybe TRBD2 (5 bases). This CDR3 contains 14 residues. V was trimmed by 4 bases and J by 0 bases, leaving 13 bases between them. CDR1 and CDR2 from the germline V gene are DFQATT and SNEGSKA (reference sequence). This CDR3 reads CSANGGLSSYEQYF. The CDR3 region has the DNA TGCAGTGCTAATGGCGGGTTAAGCTCCTACGAGCAGTACTTC.

This clonotype turned up a few times. The chain couples TRBV4-1 to TRBJ2-2, with D possibly being TRBD1 (6 bases). Germline values: CDR1 MGHRA, CDR2 YSYEKL. V was trimmed by 0 bases and J by 4 bases, leaving 12 bases between them. The CDR3 contains 16 residues. The CDR3 loop reads CASSQDVGRGTGELFF. CDR3 DNA sequence: TGCGCCAGCAGCCAAGATGTCGGCAGGGGCACCGGGGAGCTGTTTTTT.

The CDR3 sequence is CASSVEGTSGNTIYF. CDR3 in DNA: TGTGCCAGCAGCGTAGAGGGTACCTCTGGAAACACCATATATTTT. J is TRBJ1-3 and V is TRBV9; D gene uncertain. Germline lookup yields CDR1 SGDLS and CDR2 YYNGEE. With 0 bases removed from V and 0 bases from J, the gap between germline ends came to 7 bases. The CDR3 loop spans 15 amino acids. Complete variable domain (other parts from reference TRBV9 and TRBJ1-3): DSGVTQTPKHLITATGQRVTLRCSPRSGDLSVYWYQQSLDQGLQFLIQYYNGEERAKGNILERFSAQQFPDLHSELNLSSLELGDSALYFCASSVEGTSGNTIYFGEGSWLTVV.

For this clonotype: Just one base apart from a much larger clone, this may be a read error. The V call is TRBV6-6, the J call TRBJ2-7; D not certain. The germline CDR1 and CDR2 sequences are MNHNY and SVGAGI (reference sequence). V was trimmed by 6 bases and J by 2 bases, leaving 11 bases between them. The CDR3 covers 13 residues. The CDR3 DNA is TGTGCCAGCAGACCCGGACCCCCCTACGAGCAGTACTTC. This codes for CASRPGPPYEQYF.

The chain has TRBV12-3 or TRBV12-4 and TRBJ2-5; a weak D match, TRBD2 (7 bases). Between the trimmed V and J ends, which lost 6 bases and 0 bases, there was a span of 23 bases. This CDR3 contains 18 residues. The CDR3 spells CASSPGPGGSMYQETQYF. The CDR3 DNA sequence: TGTGCCAGCAGCCCCGGCCCGGGGGGCTCCATGTACCAAGAGACCCAGTACTTC.

This clonotype was seen a few times. The chain joins TRBV5-1 to TRBJ1-1; a weak D match, TRBD1 (5 bases). Germline CDR1 reads SGHRS; CDR2 reads YFSETQ. Between the trimmed V and J ends, which lost 0 bases and 5 bases, there was a span of 17 bases. The length of the CDR3 is 16 residues. The CDR3, as DNA: TGCGCCAGCAGCTTGGGTCGGAGGGGCCAACGAACTGAAGCTTTCTTT. Encoded protein: CASSLGRRGQRTEAFF. Complete variable domain (other parts from reference TRBV5-1 and TRBJ1-1): KAGVTQTPRYLIKTRGQQVTLSCSPISGHRSVSWYQQTPGQGLQFLFEYFSETQRNKGNFPGRFSGRQFSNSRSEMNVSTLELGDSALYLCASSLGRRGQRTEAFFGQGTRLTVV.

This clonotype was seen at least ten times. V and J are TRBV20-1 and TRBJ2-1; the match to TRBD2 covers 10 bases. The CDR3 loop spans 18 amino acids. Germline CDR1 and CDR2: DFQATT and SNEGSKA (reference sequence). The V and J ends lost 0 bases and 0 bases, in that order; junction bases with no gene match: 8. The CDR3 DNA is TGCAGTGCTAGAGATCTGGGGACTAGCGTGAGCTCCTACAATGAGCAGTTCTTC. This gives the protein CSARDLGTSVSSYNEQFF.